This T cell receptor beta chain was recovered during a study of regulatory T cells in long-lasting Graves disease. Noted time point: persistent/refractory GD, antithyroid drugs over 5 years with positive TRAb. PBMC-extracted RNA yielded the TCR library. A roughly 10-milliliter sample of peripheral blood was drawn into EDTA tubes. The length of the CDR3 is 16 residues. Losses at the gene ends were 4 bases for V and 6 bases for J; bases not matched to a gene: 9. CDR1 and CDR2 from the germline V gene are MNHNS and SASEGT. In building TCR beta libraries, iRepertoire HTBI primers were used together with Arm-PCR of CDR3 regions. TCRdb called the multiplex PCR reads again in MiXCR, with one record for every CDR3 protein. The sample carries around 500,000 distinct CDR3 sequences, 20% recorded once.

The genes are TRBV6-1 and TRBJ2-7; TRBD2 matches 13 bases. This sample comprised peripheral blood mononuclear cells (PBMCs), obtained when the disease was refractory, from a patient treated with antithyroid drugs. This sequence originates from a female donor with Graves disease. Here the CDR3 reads CASSARTSGSRGEQYF. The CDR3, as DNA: TGTGCCAGCAGTGCCCGGACTAGCGGGAGCCGCGGCGAGCAGTACTTC.